These 11 T cell receptor beta chains came from one sample sequenced in a study of identical twins. In TCRdb, the 5' RACE reads were re-called with MiXCR into one record per CDR3 protein. The sample holds 1.5 million to 2 million distinct CDR3 sequences; 32% are singletons and the top ten take 0.27%. Sequenced: cord blood. All receptors come from a newborn girl in good health.

This clonotype was seen a handful of times. The chain recombines TRBV6-6 with TRBJ1-1; TRBD1 is a possible D gene (6 bases). The V end lost 9 bases, the J end lost 7 bases, and 12 bases lay between the germline ends. The germline V gene has CDR1 MNHNY and CDR2 SVGAGI (reference sequence). CDR3 length: 11 amino acids. Written as DNA, the CDR3 is TGTGCCAGTACGGGGGGCCTTGAAGCTTTCTTT. Protein: CASTGGLEAFF.

This clonotype turned up a few times. This rearrangement joins TRBV10-3 to TRBJ1-1, with 7 nucleotides matching TRBD1. V dropped 3 bases and J dropped 3; count of bases not matched to a gene: 4. CDR3 length: 14 amino acids. CDR1 ENHRY and CDR2 SYGVKD come from the germline V gene. The CDR3 nucleotides are TGTGCCATCAGTGATGAGGGGGCGGACACTGAAGCTTTCTTT. The encoded protein is CAISDEGADTEAFF.

The rearrangement links TRBV12-3 or TRBV12-4 to TRBJ1-5; D remains ambiguous. The CDR3 covers 15 residues. V was cut by 3 bases and J by 0 bases, with 9 bases left in between. CDR3 sequence reads: CASSFGQSSNQPQHF. CDR3 sequence (DNA): TGTGCCAGCAGTTTTGGGCAGAGTAGCAATCAGCCCCAGCATTTT.

The rearrangement links TRBV20-1 to TRBJ2-7; 7 nucleotides agree with TRBD1. The CDR3 has 12 amino acids. Germline V gives CDR1 DFQATT, CDR2 SNEGSKA (reference sequence). J was trimmed by 7 bases and V by 5 bases; bases with no gene match: 8. DNA of the CDR3: TGCAGTGCTGGCAAACAGGGGAATGAGCAGTACTTC. This encodes CSAGKQGNEQYF.

The chain links TRBV7-9 to TRBJ2-4; the D gene could be TRBD1 or TRBD2 (5 bases each). Germline CDR1 and CDR2: SEHNR and FQNEAQ (reference sequence). The CDR3 extends over 14 amino acids. Between the trimmed V and J ends, which lost 5 bases and 11 bases, there was a span of 19 bases. CDR3: CASSPVGGTIFQYF. In DNA form, the CDR3 reads TGTGCCAGCAGCCCCGTTGGGGGAACAATTTTTCAGTACTTC.

The chain employs TRBV5-1 and TRBJ2-7; weak D call: TRBD2 (6 bases). This CDR3 is 12 amino acids long. Looked up from germline, CDR1 is SGHRS and CDR2 is YFSETQ. V dropped 3 bases and J dropped 5 bases, with 9 bases sitting between them. The CDR3 coding sequence is TGCGCCAGCAGCTGGGACTTGAACGAGCAGTACTTC. Its translation is CASSWDLNEQYF.

This clonotype was picked up a small number of times. The chain has TRBV5-1 and TRBJ2-3; possible D gene TRBD1, 5 bases. V gave up 0 bases and J gave up 0 bases, with 8 bases separating them. There are 15 residues in the CDR3. From germline, CDR1 is SGHRS and CDR2 YFSETQ. The CDR3 loop is CASSLAQVSTDTQYF. The CDR3 nucleotides are TGCGCCAGCAGCTTGGCACAGGTTAGCACAGATACGCAGTATTTT.

CDR3 loop: CASSLWGDTDTQYF. CDR3 in DNA: TGTGCCAGCAGTTTATGGGGTGACACAGATACGCAGTATTTT. The chain links TRBV12-3 or TRBV12-4 to TRBJ2-3; D call uncertain. Trimming pared 2 bases from V and 2 bases from J, leaving 8 bases between. The CDR3 is 14 amino acids.

This clonotype was seen a handful of times. The V call is TRBV20-1, the J call TRBJ2-4; a weak D match, TRBD1 (5 bases). Germline loops: CDR1 DFQATT, CDR2 SNEGSKA (reference sequence). V lost 4 bases and J lost 1, with 14 bases in between. The length of the CDR3 is 15 residues. The DNA for the CDR3 is TGCAGTGCTATCGAAGGGGTTAAGGCCAAAAACATTCAGTACTTC. It codes for CSAIEGVKAKNIQYF.

The gene calls are TRBV20-1 and TRBJ1-6; D unresolved. Trimming cost V 3 bases and J 9 bases, with 12 bases left between them. CDR1 is DFQATT, CDR2 SNEGSKA, per germline (reference sequence). The CDR3 is 13 amino acids. CDR3 sequence: CSASHVRGSPLHF. The CDR3 DNA follows: TGCAGTGCTAGTCATGTCCGGGGTTCACCCCTCCACTTT.

The sample holds many counts of this clonotype. The V and J genes are TRBV20-1 and TRBJ2-7; D remains unclear. This CDR3 is built from 11 residues. Per the germline V gene, CDR1 is DFQATT and CDR2 is SNEGSKA (reference sequence). Trimming removed 3 bases at V and 2 bases at J, with 5 bases between. In DNA, the CDR3 is TGCAGTGCTAGGACAACCTACGAGCAGTACTTC. Protein sequence: CSARTTYEQYF.